The clone carrying this T cell receptor (beta chain) appeared many times. The CDR3 spans 14 residues. Germline V gene lookup returns CDR1 MDHEN and CDR2 SYDVKM. V lost 6 bases and J lost 5; bases outside the gene matches: 9. The data stem from a study of response to subunit inactivated influenza vaccine. TCRdb independently ran MiXCR on the RT-PCR reads; one entry per CDR3 protein. The table records hundreds of thousands of distinct CDR3 sequences, over 9% of them present only once. In addition, the sample was reused for a study of T cells expressing NK-cell markers. That report notes: 5'RACE template switching with UMIs generated TCR beta cDNA. One of eight sequenced donors was HCMV-seronegative; the other seven were seropositive. These clonotypes, the leaders elsewhere, also led the CD3+CD56-NKG2C+ fraction in several donors.

The receptor was isolated from a man between 45 and 60 years old who received an inactivated influenza vaccine. The chain is built from TRBV28 and TRBJ2-5; 7 bases map to TRBD1. This specimen was PBMCs from blood, taken on the day of vaccination. The CDR3 bases are TGTGCCAGCAGGTCGACAGGGTCAAGGGAGACCCAGTACTTC. Encoded protein: CASRSTGSRETQYF.